This is a list of T cell receptor beta chains from one sample in a study of control samples from healthy donors and cancer patients. TCRdb's table, derived via immunoSEQ multiplex PCR, lists solely in-frame clones and lacks some. The profile shows approximately 82,000 clones, approximately 93% of them singletons. Sequencing input: PBMCs. The receptors stem from a woman aged 40 to 49 with lung cancer. The CDR3 runs from the conserved cysteine through the conserved F or W. A D gene is named only where the DNA matches it firmly. Only part of the rows carry a size: once, few, many, or a class if the clone is expanded.

D gene	V gene	CDR3 length	J gene	clone size	CDR3 DNA	CDR3 protein
.	TRBV19	12	TRBJ1-6	.	TGTGCCAGTAGACTGAATAATTCACCCCTCCACTTT	CASRLNNSPLHF
TRBD1	TRBV2	14	TRBJ1-1	.	TGTGCCAGCAATCTCGCAGGGGGATGGACTGAAGCTTTCTTT	CASNLAGGWTEAFF
TRBD2	TRBV7-9	15	TRBJ2-7	.	TGTGCCAGCAGCTTAAGCGGGGCGAGCTCCTACGAGCAGTACTTC	CASSLSGASSYEQYF
TRBD2	TRBV6-1	15	TRBJ2-1	.	TGTGCCAGCAGTGAAGCTAGCGGGGGGGCAAATGAGCAGTTCTTC	CASSEASGGANEQFF
.	TRBV3-1/TRBV3-2	15	TRBJ1-2	.	TGTGCCAGCAGCCAAGCGTACAGGGAGAACTATGGCTACACCTTC	CASSQAYRENYGYTF
.	TRBV6-5	13	TRBJ2-3	.	TGTGCCAGCAGTTCGGACTCCTCAGATACGCAGTATTTT	CASSSDSSDTQYF
.	TRBV9	14	TRBJ1-3	.	TGTGCCAGCAGCGTAGAACGCCCTGGAAACACCATATATTTT	CASSVERPGNTIYF
TRBD2	TRBV6-5	13	TRBJ2-3	.	TGTGCCAGCAGTCTAGCGGGGGCAGATACGCAGTATTTT	CASSLAGADTQYF
TRBD2	TRBV7-9	15	TRBJ2-1	.	TGTGCCAGCAGCTTAGTTAGCGGGGACTACAATGAGCAGTTCTTC	CASSLVSGDYNEQFF
.	TRBV2	14	TRBJ2-1	.	TGTGCCAGCACTGTAGGGAGCTCCTACAATGAGCAGTTCTTC	CASTVGSSYNEQFF
TRBD1	TRBV7-8	16	TRBJ2-5	.	TGTGCCAGCACCAACAGCTCAGGGGGCAAGTTTGAGACCCAGTACTTC	CASTNSSGGKFETQYF
.	TRBV2	13	TRBJ1-5	.	TGTGCCAGCAAGGCAGATAGCAATCAGCCCCAGCATTTT	CASKADSNQPQHF
.	TRBV30	13	TRBJ1-1	once	TGTGCCTGGAGTTTGAATTGGAACACTGAAGCTTTCTTT	CAWSLNWNTEAFF
.	TRBV29-1	13	TRBJ1-1	.	TGCAGCGTTGCGGACAGCATGAACACTGAAGCTTTCTTT	CSVADSMNTEAFF
.	TRBV4-1	15	TRBJ2-2	.	TGCGCCAGCAGCCACCCATTGATTAGGACCGGGGAGCTGTTTTTT	CASSHPLIRTGELFF
.	TRBV5-1	18	TRBJ1-2	.	TGCGCCAGCAGGCCACATCTCCAGGGCTTCAGAGGAGGCTATGGCTACACCTTC	CASRPHLQGFRGGYGYTF